The 13 T cell receptor beta chains in this list originate from one sample, sequenced in a study of blood T cell repertoires in COVID-19. Assay used: immunoSEQ multiplex PCR; TCRdb lists only in-frame clones, some missing. Of hundreds of thousands of clones listed, 82% are singletons. What was sequenced was PBMCs or T cells enriched from blood (not recorded which). The receptors were sampled from a woman between 55 and 75 years old who had recovered from COVID-19.

V usage is TRBV6-5 and J usage is TRBJ2-7, with D perhaps TRBD1 (5 bases). The CDR3 extends over 13 amino acids. The V gene lost 2 bases and the J gene lost 4 bases, with 9 bases spanning the gap. The V gene's germline CDR1 is MNHEY and CDR2 SVGAGI. CDR3 nucleotide sequence: TGTGCCAGCAGTTACGGCAGGGAATACGAGCAGTACTTC. Residues: CASSYGREYEQYF.

The chain has TRBV12-5 and TRBJ1-1; D might be TRBD1 (5 bases). The CDR3 loop spans 13 amino acids. The germline V and J ends were trimmed by 5 bases and 1 base, with 8 bases remaining between them. Germline-derived CDR1 and CDR2 are LGHNT and FRNRAP. The CDR3 DNA reads as TGTGCTAGTGGTAGACAGAGGAACACTGAAGCTTTCTTT. It is translated as CASGRQRNTEAFF.

The V and J genes are TRBV19 and TRBJ2-1; D might be TRBD2 (5 bases). The CDR3 is 15 residues long. Per the germline V gene, CDR1 is LNHDA and CDR2 is SQIVND (reference sequence). The germline V and J ends were trimmed by 5 bases and 4 bases, with 15 bases remaining between them. CDR3 in DNA: TGTGCCAGTAGTGTTCGAGCGGAGACTTACAATGAGCAGTTCTTC. It encodes CASSVRAETYNEQFF. The whole variable domain, remainder taken from reference TRBV19 and TRBJ2-1, is DGGITQSPKYLFRKEGQNVTLSCEQNLNHDAMYWYRQDPGQGLRLIYYSQIVNDFQKGDIAEGYSVSREKKESFPLTVTSAQKNPTAFYLCASSVRAETYNEQFFGPGTRLTVL.

The J gene is TRBJ2-3, the V gene TRBV13; 9 positions match TRBD2. The germline V gene has CDR1 PRHDT and CDR2 FYEKMQ (reference sequence). V dropped 6 bases and J dropped 1; count of bases not matched to a gene: 5. The CDR3 has 15 residues. The CDR3 coding sequence is TGTGCCAGCAGGCGAGGCGGGGGGGGCACAGATACGCAGTATTTT. Residues: CASRRGGGGTDTQYF.

The chain uses TRBV13 and TRBJ1-6, with 11 positions matching TRBD1. In germline, CDR1 is PRHDT, CDR2 FYEKMQ (reference sequence). The V gene end was trimmed by 3 bases and the J gene end by 7 bases; junction bases not matched to a gene: 5. The CDR3 loop spans 16 amino acids. The CDR3 DNA reads TGTGCCAGCAGCTTCCTGGGGACAGGGGGAAATTCACCCCTCCACTTT. This codes for CASSFLGTGGNSPLHF.

Regarding this clone: The same CDR3 also results from other DNA sequences found in this sample. This sequence joins TRBV6-4 and TRBJ1-1, with D possibly TRBD1 on 5 matching bases. The germline gives CDR1 MRHNA, CDR2 SNTAGT. With 3 bases removed from V and 5 bases from J, the gap between germline ends came to 10 bases. The CDR3 length is 13 residues. CDR3 nucleotide sequence: TGTGCCAGCAGTGAGGCCCGGGGGACTGAAGCTTTCTTT. This encodes CASSEARGTEAFF.

The rearrangement uses TRBV5-1 and TRBJ1-1; 7 nucleotides match TRBD1. From germline, CDR1 is SGHRS and CDR2 YFSETQ. Trimming took 7 bases from V and 0 from J; bases not matched to a gene: 6. The CDR3 runs to 14 residues. The CDR3 spells CASFRDRMNTEAFF. CDR3 sequence (DNA): TGCGCCAGCTTCCGGGACAGAATGAACACTGAAGCTTTCTTT.

The genes are TRBV19 and TRBJ1-4; 7 positions agree with TRBD1. Germline CDR1 and CDR2: LNHDA and SQIVND (reference sequence). The CDR3 loop spans 15 amino acids. The J segment lost 3 bases and the V segment lost 8 bases, leaving 9 bases of the junction unmatched. The CDR3 protein is CASRKGQVPNEKLFF. DNA of the CDR3: TGTGCCAGTCGAAAAGGACAGGTGCCTAATGAAAAACTGTTTTTT.

The V and J genes are TRBV7-2 and TRBJ1-4; D may be TRBD1 (5 bases). CDR1 and CDR2 from the germline V gene are SGHTA and FQGNSA. V was shortened by 1 base and J by 7 bases, with 16 bases between the two germline ends. The length of the CDR3 is 16 residues. The CDR3 loop is CASSLEVVRVGEKLFF. The CDR3 DNA reads as TGTGCCAGCAGCTTAGAAGTTGTCAGGGTGGGTGAAAAACTGTTTTTT.

The chain couples TRBV19 to TRBJ1-2; TRBD1 aligns across 8 bases. Germline V lookup: CDR1 LNHDA, CDR2 SQIVND (reference sequence). This CDR3 has 13 amino acids. Trimming at V came to 5 bases and at J to 4 bases, leaving 3 bases not matched to a gene. The CDR3 protein is CASSPTGAYGYTF. CDR3 sequence (DNA): TGTGCCAGTAGTCCGACAGGGGCCTATGGCTACACCTTC.

The V gene is TRBV18, the J gene TRBJ2-1; D is perhaps TRBD1 (5 bases). V was shortened by 5 bases and J by 4 bases, with 15 bases between the two germline ends. CDR1 KGHSH and CDR2 LQKENI come from the germline V gene. The CDR3 runs to 15 residues. Here the CDR3 reads CASSFPGPLYNEQFF. The CDR3, as DNA: TGTGCCAGCTCATTCCCAGGGCCCCTTTACAATGAGCAGTTCTTC.

The rearrangement links TRBV9 to TRBJ2-3, with 7 nucleotides matching TRBD2. V trimming: 2 bases; J trimming: 0 bases; junction bases outside the gene matches: 3. The CDR3 length is 15 residues. CDR1 and CDR2 from the germline V gene are SGDLS and YYNGEE. The chain's CDR3 is CASSVLAVSTDTQYF. The CDR3 DNA sequence: TGTGCCAGCAGCGTTCTAGCGGTGAGCACAGATACGCAGTATTTT.

The chain links TRBV11-1 to TRBJ2-3; possibly TRBD1 for D (6 bases). Trimming cost V 2 bases and J 0 bases, with 12 bases left between them. Germline V CDR1 and CDR2: SGHAT, FQDESV (reference sequence). This CDR3 has 16 amino acids. The CDR3 region has the DNA TGTGCCAGCAGCTTAAGCCGGGACACTAGCACAGATACGCAGTATTTT. Its protein product is CASSLSRDTSTDTQYF.